The 23 T cell receptor beta chains reported below all come from one sample, sequenced in a study of cytomegalovirus exposure and HLA in healthy donors. PCR involved 60 Vbeta and 13 Jbeta primers. Generated by immunoSEQ multiplex PCR, the TCRdb table keeps only in-frame clones and is missing some. Of 150,000 to 200,000 clones listed, about 78% were seen once; the top ten hold 2% to 2.5%. Sequences were obtained from PBMCs. These TCRs come from a man aged 55-75 years in good health and CMV-seronegative.

V gene TRBV5-1 combines with J gene TRBJ2-3; 8 bases match TRBD2. V lost 0 bases and J lost 2; bases outside the gene matches: 5. CDR1 and CDR2 from the germline V gene are SGHRS and YFSETQ. This CDR3 is built from 16 residues. The CDR3 loop reads CASSLVGAGVTDTQYF. CDR3 bases: TGCGCCAGCAGCTTGGTGGGAGCGGGAGTCACAGATACGCAGTATTTT.

This chain connects TRBV27 to TRBJ1-1; D is undetermined. Germline loops: CDR1 MNHEY, CDR2 SMNVEV (reference sequence). CDR3 length: 14 amino acids. The V end was cut by 5 bases, the J end by 0 bases, with 10 bases between. CDR3 amino acids: CASSHRAMNTEAFF. The CDR3 nucleotides are TGTGCCAGCAGTCACAGAGCCATGAACACTGAAGCTTTCTTT.

This chain uses TRBV19 with TRBJ1-1; a possible D gene is TRBD1 (5 bases). Germline V CDR1 and CDR2: LNHDA, SQIVND (reference sequence). V was trimmed by 8 bases and J by 0 bases, leaving 10 bases between them. This CDR3 comprises 13 residues. CDR3 in amino acids: CASSGGMNTEAFF. CDR3 coding DNA: TGTGCCAGTTCCGGGGGAATGAACACTGAAGCTTTCTTT.

This chain links TRBV6-6 with TRBJ1-5; 10 nucleotides agree with TRBD1. Germline values: CDR1 MNHNY, CDR2 SVGAGI (reference sequence). This CDR3 has 16 residues. The J segment lost 3 bases and the V segment lost 2 bases, leaving 4 bases of the junction unmatched. The DNA of the CDR3 is TGTGCCAGCAGTTACACGGGACAGGGGTCCAATCAGCCCCAGCATTTT. Translated: CASSYTGQGSNQPQHF.

This chain links TRBV25-1 with TRBJ2-7, with a tentative D call TRBD1 (6 bases). Germline CDR1 is MGHDK and CDR2 is SYGVNS. V lost 1 base to trimming and J lost 3 bases, with 13 bases between them. This CDR3 contains 15 residues. CDR3 coding DNA: TGTGCCAGCAGTGAATCTGCCGGGACAATCTACGAGCAGTACTTC. Translating it yields CASSESAGTIYEQYF.

This chain connects TRBV6-4 to TRBJ2-2, with 11 nucleotides matching TRBD2. This CDR3 is 15 amino acids long. Germline assignment: CDR1 MRHNA and CDR2 SNTAGT. J lost 4 bases, V lost 6 bases, and 4 bases had no gene match. Here the CDR3 DNA reads TGTGCCAGCAGCGTACTAGCGGGGGCCACCGGGGAGCTGTTTTTT. Protein sequence: CASSVLAGATGELFF.

CDR3 protein: CASSPARGELFF. In DNA form, the CDR3 reads TGCGCCAGCAGCCCGGCGAGGGGGGAGCTGTTTTTT. V is TRBV5-1 and J is TRBJ2-2; D is ambiguous. The CDR3 is made up of 12 amino acids. Trimming cost V 4 bases and J 8 bases, with 9 bases left between them. Germline-derived CDR1 and CDR2 are SGHRS and YFSETQ.

This clone showed up just a few times. The CDR3 DNA sequence: TGTGCCATCACCCGGGGGGCGGGGGATACGCAGTATTTT. The encoded protein is CAITRGAGDTQYF. This chain links TRBV10-3 with TRBJ2-3; maybe TRBD2 (7 bases). The CDR3 totals 13 residues. CDR1 and CDR2 (germline): ENHRY, SYGVKD. Trimming left V 7 bases short and J 6 bases short, with 14 bases between.

The chain couples TRBV11-2 to TRBJ2-3; 7 nucleotides agree with TRBD2. The V segment lost 4 bases and the J segment 6 bases; nucleotides outside the gene matches: 4. CDR3 size: 13 residues. The germline gives CDR1 SGHAT, CDR2 FQNNGV. The CDR3 DNA is TGTGCCAGCAGCTCCGAACTAGCGGATACGCAGTATTTT. This gives the protein CASSSELADTQYF. Drawing the rest from reference TRBV11-2 and TRBJ2-3, the complete variable domain is EAGVAQSPRYKIIEKRQSVAFWCNPISGHATLYWYQQILGQGPKLLIQFQNNGVVDDSQLPKDRFSAERLKGVDSTLKIQPAKLEDSAVYLCASSSELADTQYFGPGTRLTVL.

This chain uses TRBV4-3 with TRBJ2-5; TRBD2 might be the D (7 bases). The J call may be incorrect, as the DNA end agrees better with TRBJ2-7. This CDR3 contains 14 residues. CDR1 LGHNA and CDR2 YSLEER come from the germline V gene. The DNA of the CDR3 is TGCGCCAGCAGCCGTGAGGGGGGGATCTACGAGCAGTACTTC. Translation: CASSREGGIYEQYF.

The chain employs TRBV2 and TRBJ1-2; D uncertain. The CDR3 contains 14 residues. Trimming stripped 8 bases from V and 6 bases from J, with 19 bases between. The germline V gene has CDR1 SNHLY and CDR2 FYNNEI. CDR3 sequence reads: CASERVFDGDGYTF. The CDR3 DNA follows: TGTGCCAGCGAAAGGGTCTTCGACGGGGATGGCTACACCTTC.

The chain couples TRBV5-4 to TRBJ2-2; tentative D call: TRBD2 (6 bases). The CDR3 sequence is 14 residues long. V was pared by 0 bases and J by 5 bases, with 8 bases between. In germline, CDR1 is SGHNT, CDR2 YYREEE (reference sequence). The CDR3 loop is CASSLALATGELFF. The CDR3 nucleotides read TGTGCCAGCAGCTTGGCCCTAGCGACCGGGGAGCTGTTTTTT.

This chain joins TRBV19 and TRBJ2-5, with D possibly matching TRBD1 (6 bases). The germline CDR1 and CDR2 sequences are LNHDA and SQIVND (reference sequence). The V end was cut by 5 bases, the J end by 4 bases, with 17 bases between. The CDR3 length is 15 residues. For the CDR3, the DNA is TGTGCCAGTAGTCAAAGGACAGCCTCCCCAGAGACCCAGTACTTC. Protein product: CASSQRTASPETQYF.

The V call is TRBV5-1, the J call TRBJ2-2; 9 bases line up with TRBD2. The junction had 8 bases not matched to a gene; V was cut back by 4 bases and J by 4 bases. This CDR3 is 16 amino acids long. The germline CDR1 and CDR2 sequences are SGHRS and YFSETQ. CDR3 loop: CASSPIAGVVTGELFF. CDR3 bases: TGCGCCAGCAGCCCGATAGCGGGAGTTGTCACCGGGGAGCTGTTTTTT.

The CDR3 DNA is TGTGCCTGGAGTGTCTTAGCGGGAGGGCCGAGAGAGACCCAGTACTTC. It translates to CAWSVLAGGPRETQYF. J is TRBJ2-5 and V is TRBV30; TRBD2 agrees at 11 bases. Per germline, CDR1 GTSNPN and CDR2 SVGIG (reference sequence). The J segment lost 4 bases and the V segment lost 0 bases, leaving 7 bases of the junction unmatched. The CDR3 loop spans 16 amino acids.

This chain uses TRBV27 with TRBJ2-5; D may be TRBD2 (7 bases). The CDR3 totals 14 residues. With 4 bases removed from V and 5 bases from J, the gap between germline ends came to 14 bases. CDR1 MNHEY and CDR2 SMNVEV come from the germline V gene (reference sequence). CDR3 nucleotides: TGTGCCAGCAGTTCGTGGGGGGGCTTGGAGACCCAGTACTTC. Encoded protein: CASSSWGGLETQYF.

The chain couples TRBV14 to TRBJ1-5; D perhaps matches TRBD1 (6 bases). This CDR3 has 18 residues. With 1 base removed from V and 5 bases from J, the gap between germline ends came to 21 bases. Per the germline V gene, CDR1 is SGHDN and CDR2 is FVKESK. The chain's CDR3 is CASSQVPPGRGNYQPQHF. The CDR3 DNA reads as TGTGCCAGCAGCCAAGTGCCTCCGGGCAGGGGAAATTATCAGCCCCAGCATTTT. Full variable domain (missing parts from reference TRBV14 and TRBJ1-5): EAGVTQFPSHSVIEKGQTVTLRCDPISGHDNLYWYRRVMGKEIKFLLHFVKESKQDESGMPNNRFLAERTGGTYSTLKVQPAELEDSGVYFCASSQVPPGRGNYQPQHFGDGTRLSIL.

The rearrangement uses TRBV29-1 and TRBJ2-1; 11 bases align to TRBD2. CDR1 is SQVTM and CDR2 is ANQGSEA in the germline V gene. The CDR3 contains 16 residues. J gave up 0 bases and V 4 bases, and 5 bases lay outside the gene matches. The CDR3 sequence: CSVGGLADSSYNEQFF. CDR3 sequence (DNA): TGCAGCGTTGGGGGACTAGCGGATTCCTCCTACAATGAGCAGTTCTTC.

This chain joins TRBV12-5 and TRBJ1-2; 9 bases fit TRBD1. Per germline, CDR1 LGHNT and CDR2 FRNRAP. The trim removed 7 bases at V and 3 bases at J, leaving 6 bases unmatched. The length of the CDR3 is 14 residues. As DNA, the CDR3 is TGTGCTAGTGCCCAGACAGGGGGATACTATGGCTACACCTTC. This translates into CASAQTGGYYGYTF.

Concerning this clone itself: Germline and junction disagree at one end, which may indicate a read error. This chain links TRBV7-2 with TRBJ2-7; 12 positions match TRBD1. Looked up from germline, CDR1 is SGHTA and CDR2 is FQGNSA. This CDR3 comprises 15 residues. CDR3 nucleotide sequence: TGTGCCAGCAGCCCACTCGGGACAGGGGGCGGCGAGCGGTACTTC. Protein product: CASSPLGTGGGERYF.

This clone was counted between two and nine times. In the same sample, other DNA sequences code for this CDR3. V and J are TRBV6-1 and TRBJ1-2; D gene ambiguous. Germline CDR1 reads MNHNS; CDR2 reads SASEGT. CDR3 length: 13 amino acids. The V gene lost 3 bases and the J gene lost 0 bases, with 5 bases spanning the gap. CDR3 region: CASSESSNYGYTF. CDR3 nucleotide sequence: TGTGCCAGCAGTGAGTCATCTAACTATGGCTACACCTTC.

This chain uses TRBV13 with TRBJ1-1; unclear D gene. The V and J ends lost 4 bases and 1 base respectively, with 7 bases between them. The CDR3 loop spans 13 amino acids. Germline CDR1 PRHDT, CDR2 FYEKMQ (reference sequence). The CDR3 loop reads CASSYWSNTEAFF. The CDR3 DNA reads as TGTGCCAGCAGCTACTGGTCGAACACTGAAGCTTTCTTT.

The chain couples TRBV6-4 to TRBJ1-2, with D uncertain. The germline gives CDR1 MRHNA, CDR2 SNTAGT. V lost 0 bases and J lost 5, with 13 bases in between. The CDR3 consists of 15 residues. For the CDR3, the DNA is TGTGCCAGCAGTGACTCGAGTAGGCGAGGGTATGGCTACACCTTC. This encodes CASSDSSRRGYGYTF.